A single sample is the source of the 24 T cell receptor beta chains below, sequenced in a study of blood T cell repertoires in COVID-19. The assay was immunoSEQ multiplex PCR, and TCRdb's table has in-frame clones only and misses some. The sample carries about 190,000 clones, 78% recorded once. Sequenced sample: peripheral blood. The source is a woman older than 75 with active or convalescent COVID-19.

The rearrangement links TRBV4-3 to TRBJ2-3; 10 bases are shared with TRBD2. Germline values: CDR1 LGHNA, CDR2 YSLEER. This CDR3 has 18 residues. The J segment lost 1 base and the V segment lost 3 bases, leaving 10 bases of the junction unmatched. CDR3: CASSQTTGLAVGTDTQYF. The DNA of the CDR3 is TGCGCCAGCAGCCAGACTACCGGACTAGCGGTAGGCACAGATACGCAGTATTTT.

The gene calls are TRBV18 and TRBJ1-2; 9 nucleotides line up with TRBD1. Germline CDR1 and CDR2: KGHSH and LQKENI. The CDR3 totals 15 residues. The ends lost 2 bases at V and 4 bases at J; junction bases unmatched: 5. The DNA of the CDR3 is TGTGCCAGCTCACCATATACAGGGGGCGTCTATGGCTACACCTTC. As protein: CASSPYTGGVYGYTF. The entire variable domain, with the rest obtained from reference TRBV18 and TRBJ1-2, is as follows: NAGVMQNPRHLVRRRGQEARLRCSPMKGHSHVYWYRQLPEEGLKFMVYLQKENIIDESGMPKERFSAEFPKEGPSILRIQQVVRGDSAAYFCASSPYTGGVYGYTFGSGTRLTVV.

This clone was counted a few times. The V and J genes are TRBV9 and TRBJ2-5, with 9 bases that match TRBD2. Germline CDR1 is SGDLS and CDR2 is YYNGEE. CDR3 length: 16 amino acids. The ends lost 0 bases at V and 2 bases at J; junction bases unmatched: 5. DNA for the CDR3: TGTGCCAGCAGCGTAGGGCTAGCGGGGTTACAAGAGACCCAGTACTTC. Translating gives CASSVGLAGLQETQYF.

This clone was picked up a small number of times. V gene TRBV5-1 combines with J gene TRBJ2-3; a weak D match, TRBD1 (5 bases). V was shortened by 1 base and J by 6 bases, with 12 bases between the two germline ends. The CDR3 contains 14 residues. Germline CDR1 SGHRS, CDR2 YFSETQ. CDR3 DNA sequence: TGCGCCAGCAGCTTGATCACTCCAGGGGATACGCAGTATTTT. It yields the protein CASSLITPGDTQYF.

This clone was observed a few times. This chain links TRBV24-1 with TRBJ2-7; unclear D gene. The CDR3 length is 11 residues. Germline CDR1 is KGHDR and CDR2 is SFDVKD. V was trimmed by 4 bases and J by 6 bases, leaving 6 bases between them. CDR3 coding DNA: TGTGCCACCAGTGACCTCCGCGAGCAGTACTTC. This translates into CATSDLREQYF.

The chain recombines TRBV7-2 with TRBJ2-7; D unclear. Germline V CDR1 and CDR2: SGHTA, FQGNSA. The CDR3 runs to 16 residues. Deletions cut 0 bases from V and 1 base from J, with 13 bases between. DNA of the CDR3: TGTGCCAGCAGCTTAGCCTATCAGGTTCTTTCCTACGAGCAGTACTTC. Its protein product is CASSLAYQVLSYEQYF.

The table lists this clone with a few counts. This chain links TRBV5-5 with TRBJ2-2, with 8 bases aligning to TRBD1. This CDR3 has 15 amino acids. J gave up 4 bases and V 0 bases, and 2 bases lay outside the gene matches. Germline V gene lookup returns CDR1 SGHKS and CDR2 YYEKEE (reference sequence). CDR3 sequence (DNA): TGTGCCAGCAGCTTGGGGACAGGGTTCACCGGGGAGCTGTTTTTT. It specifies CASSLGTGFTGELFF.

V and J are TRBV5-6 and TRBJ2-7; 8 bases fit TRBD1. The CDR3 has 13 amino acids. Trimming took 5 bases from V and 7 from J; bases not matched to a gene: 8. CDR1 and CDR2 from the germline V gene are SGHDT and YYEEEE. The CDR3 DNA reads as TGTGCCAGCAGGTGGAGGACAGGGCGGGAGCAGTACTTC. The encoded protein is CASRWRTGREQYF.

The V call is TRBV5-1, the J call TRBJ2-3, with D possibly TRBD2 on 6 matching bases. From germline, CDR1 is SGHRS and CDR2 YFSETQ. The CDR3 loop spans 14 amino acids. Deletions cut 5 bases from V and 2 bases from J, with 12 bases between. Here the CDR3 reads CASRLSGLTDTQYF. CDR3 sequence (DNA): TGCGCCAGCAGGCTAAGCGGGCTCACAGATACGCAGTATTTT.

The chain is built from TRBV2 and TRBJ1-2; no reliable D call. Germline CDR1 is SNHLY and CDR2 is FYNNEI. The ends were cut back, 1 base at V and 7 bases at J, with 10 bases in the middle. This CDR3 has 13 residues. This chain's CDR3 is CASSEGPSAGYTF. The DNA of the CDR3 is TGTGCCAGCAGTGAAGGGCCCAGTGCTGGCTACACCTTC.

V gene TRBV24-1 combines with J gene TRBJ1-1; D unclear. The CDR3 covers 13 residues. The V and J ends lost 9 bases and 6 bases respectively, with 16 bases between them. Germline CDR1 KGHDR, CDR2 SFDVKD. CDR3: CATERVSPPEAFF. The CDR3 nucleotides are TGTGCCACCGAGCGTGTAAGCCCACCTGAAGCTTTCTTT.

This clone appeared a single time. The chain links TRBV18 to TRBJ2-2, with D uncertain. In germline, CDR1 is KGHSH, CDR2 LQKENI. Trimming cost V 6 bases and J 1 base, with 15 bases left between them. The CDR3 consists of 16 residues. In DNA, the CDR3 is TGTGCCAGCTCTTTGTTCCAACAGAAGAACACCGGGGAGCTGTTTTTT. This gives the protein CASSLFQQKNTGELFF.

The J gene is TRBJ1-3, the V gene TRBV28; D is unclear. The CDR3 runs to 14 residues. Trimming left V 2 bases short and J 2 bases short, with 7 bases between. Looked up from germline, CDR1 is MDHEN and CDR2 is SYDVKM. CDR3 nucleotide sequence: TGTGCCAGCAGTTTACCCCCGGCTGGAAACACCATATATTTT. Translation: CASSLPPAGNTIYF.

The chain recombines TRBV30 with TRBJ2-3, with 14 nucleotides matching TRBD2. CDR1 is GTSNPN, CDR2 SVGIG, per germline (reference sequence). This CDR3 spans 15 amino acids. V lost 3 bases, J lost 4 bases, and 3 bases stayed unmatched. CDR3 coding DNA: TGTGCCTGGAGCAGGACTAGCGGGGGGCCAGATACGCAGTATTTT. Protein sequence: CAWSRTSGGPDTQYF.

In its sample, this clone was seen once. The sample contains more than one DNA sequence encoding this CDR3. The chain is built from TRBV2 and TRBJ1-5; 8 bases align to TRBD1. The junction had 5 bases not matched to a gene; V was cut back by 4 bases and J by 6 bases. CDR3 size: 14 residues. The germline CDR1 and CDR2 sequences are SNHLY and FYNNEI. The CDR3 sequence is CASSGQGASQPQHF. The CDR3 DNA follows: TGTGCCAGCAGTGGCCAGGGGGCGAGTCAGCCCCAGCATTTT.

This chain connects TRBV7-2 to TRBJ2-7; 9 nucleotides match TRBD1. CDR3 length: 15 residues. Germline CDR1 and CDR2: SGHTA and FQGNSA. V trimming: 5 bases; J trimming: 5 bases; junction bases outside the gene matches: 10. The CDR3 here is CASSPQGTGWNEQYF. The CDR3 nucleotides are TGTGCCAGCAGCCCTCAGGGGACAGGGTGGAACGAGCAGTACTTC. Together with reference TRBV7-2 and TRBJ2-7, the CDR3 gives the full variable domain: GAGVSQSPSNKVTEKGKDVELRCDPISGHTALYWYRQSLGQGLEFLIYFQGNSAPDKSGLPSDRFSAERTGGSVSTLTIQRTQQEDSAVYLCASSPQGTGWNEQYFGPGTRLTVT.

This chain connects TRBV30 to TRBJ2-1; 7 bases are a match to TRBD1. This CDR3 has 16 amino acids. Germline CDR1 is GTSNPN and CDR2 is SVGIG (reference sequence). Trimming took 0 bases from V and 6 from J; bases not matched to a gene: 11. The CDR3 loop reads CAWSVKGRGSPNEQFF. For the CDR3, the DNA is TGTGCCTGGAGTGTAAAGGGCAGGGGGTCCCCCAATGAGCAGTTCTTC.

This clone was counted only a few times. The J gene is TRBJ2-3, the V gene TRBV4-2, with D possibly TRBD2 on 5 matching bases. The ends were cut back, 3 bases at V and 3 bases at J, with 10 bases in the middle. Germline CDR1 and CDR2: LGHNA and YNFKEQ. This CDR3 region has 14 residues. CDR3 sequence: CASSQGSGTDTQYF. CDR3 in DNA: TGTGCCAGCAGCCAGGGCAGCGGTACAGATACGCAGTATTTT.

The CDR3 spells CASSFQQRVFGGELFF. The DNA for the CDR3 is TGTGCCAGCAGTTTTCAGCAGAGGGTGTTTGGCGGGGAGCTGTTTTTT. The chain employs TRBV27 and TRBJ2-2; possible D gene TRBD2, 5 bases. The CDR3 sequence is 16 residues long. Germline V gives CDR1 MNHEY, CDR2 SMNVEV (reference sequence). Trimming removed 3 bases at V and 7 bases at J, with 18 bases between.

V usage is TRBV6-5 and J usage is TRBJ2-5; tentative D call: TRBD1 (6 bases). The CDR3 is 13 residues long. V gave up 5 bases and J gave up 5 bases, with 12 bases separating them. Looked up from germline, CDR1 is MNHEY and CDR2 is SVGAGI. The CDR3 sequence: CASSNRAGETQYF. The CDR3 nucleotides are TGTGCCAGCAGTAACAGGGCCGGGGAGACCCAGTACTTC.

J is TRBJ2-2 and V is TRBV2; the match to TRBD2 covers 10 bases. This CDR3 has 16 residues. The germline gives CDR1 SNHLY, CDR2 FYNNEI. Losses at the gene ends were 2 bases for V and 3 bases for J; bases not matched to a gene: 3. The CDR3: CASSELAGADTGELFF. DNA for the CDR3: TGTGCCAGCAGTGAACTAGCGGGGGCGGACACCGGGGAGCTGTTTTTT.

The rearrangement uses TRBV19 and TRBJ2-3; D possibly corresponds to TRBD2 (5 bases). There are 15 residues in the CDR3. Trimming removed 1 base at V and 0 bases at J, with 8 bases between. Germline-derived CDR1 and CDR2 are LNHDA and SQIVND (reference sequence). The CDR3 spells CASSIGAASTDTQYF. In DNA form, the CDR3 reads TGTGCCAGTAGTATAGGAGCGGCTAGCACAGATACGCAGTATTTT.

The rearrangement joins TRBV4-2 to TRBJ2-5; 7 nucleotides align to TRBD2. The J segment lost 4 bases and the V segment lost 4 bases, leaving 15 bases of the junction unmatched. The CDR3 has 17 amino acids. Germline V gene sequence: CDR1 LGHNA, CDR2 YNFKEQ. CDR3 DNA sequence: TGTGCCAGCAGCCCAGAGCCCCCAGCGGGGAGGGGAGAGACCCAGTACTTC. Protein product: CASSPEPPAGRGETQYF.

V gene TRBV2 combines with J gene TRBJ2-1; TRBD1 aligns across 8 bases. The CDR3 totals 16 residues. Germline V gene sequence: CDR1 SNHLY, CDR2 FYNNEI. V shed 3 bases and J 7 bases; nucleotides not matched to a gene: 11. In DNA, the CDR3 is TGTGCCAGCAGTGATGGGCGGGGACAGGCTGGAAATGAGCAGTTCTTC. It specifies CASSDGRGQAGNEQFF.